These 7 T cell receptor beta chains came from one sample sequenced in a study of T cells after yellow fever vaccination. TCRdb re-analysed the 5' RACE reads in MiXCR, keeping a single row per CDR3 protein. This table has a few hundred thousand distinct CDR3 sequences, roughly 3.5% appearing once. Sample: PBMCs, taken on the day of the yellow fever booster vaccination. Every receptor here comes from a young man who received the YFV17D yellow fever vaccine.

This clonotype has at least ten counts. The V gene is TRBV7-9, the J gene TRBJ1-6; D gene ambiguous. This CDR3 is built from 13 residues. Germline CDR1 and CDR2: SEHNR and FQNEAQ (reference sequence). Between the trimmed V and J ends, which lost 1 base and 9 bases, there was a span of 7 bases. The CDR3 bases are TGTGCCAGCAGCTTAGATTACACTTCACCCCTCCACTTT. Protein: CASSLDYTSPLHF. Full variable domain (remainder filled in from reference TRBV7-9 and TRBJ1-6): DTGVSQNPRHKITKRGQNVTFRCDPISEHNRLYWYRQTLGQGPEFLTYFQNEAQLEKSRLLSDRFSAERPKGSFSTLEIQRTEQGDSAMYLCASSLDYTSPLHFGNGTRLTVT.

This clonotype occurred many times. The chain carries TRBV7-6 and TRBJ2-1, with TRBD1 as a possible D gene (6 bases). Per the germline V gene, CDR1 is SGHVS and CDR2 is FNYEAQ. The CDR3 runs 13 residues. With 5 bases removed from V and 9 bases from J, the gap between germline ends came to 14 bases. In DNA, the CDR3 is TGTGCCAGCAGCACCTCCCAGGGGAGTGAGCAGTTCTTC. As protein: CASSTSQGSEQFF.

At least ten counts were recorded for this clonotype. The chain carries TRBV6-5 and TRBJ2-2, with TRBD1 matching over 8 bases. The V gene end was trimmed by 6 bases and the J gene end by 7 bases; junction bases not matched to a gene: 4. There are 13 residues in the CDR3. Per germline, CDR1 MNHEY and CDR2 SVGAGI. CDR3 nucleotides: TGTGCCAGCAGCCGGACAGGGAACGGGGAGCTGTTTTTT. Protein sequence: CASSRTGNGELFF.

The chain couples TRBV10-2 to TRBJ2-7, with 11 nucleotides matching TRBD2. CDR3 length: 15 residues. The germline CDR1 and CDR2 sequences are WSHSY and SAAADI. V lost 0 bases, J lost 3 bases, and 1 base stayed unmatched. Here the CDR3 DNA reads TGCGCCAGCAGTGAGTCTAGCGGGGGGGTCTACGAGCAGTACTTC. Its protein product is CASSESSGGVYEQYF.

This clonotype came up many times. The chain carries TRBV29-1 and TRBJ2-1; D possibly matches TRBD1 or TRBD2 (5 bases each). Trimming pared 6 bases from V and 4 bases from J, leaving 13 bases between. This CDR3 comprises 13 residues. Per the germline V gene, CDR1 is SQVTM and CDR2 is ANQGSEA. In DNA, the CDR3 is TGCAGCGTAAGGGACGGCGGATACAATGAGCAGTTCTTC. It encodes CSVRDGGYNEQFF.

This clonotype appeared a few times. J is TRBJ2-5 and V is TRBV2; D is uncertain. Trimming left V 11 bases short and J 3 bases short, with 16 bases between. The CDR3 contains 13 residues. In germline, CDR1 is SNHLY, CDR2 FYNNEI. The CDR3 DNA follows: TGTGCCGGGCGAGCGACGTTGAAAGAGACCCAGTACTTC. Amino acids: CAGRATLKETQYF.

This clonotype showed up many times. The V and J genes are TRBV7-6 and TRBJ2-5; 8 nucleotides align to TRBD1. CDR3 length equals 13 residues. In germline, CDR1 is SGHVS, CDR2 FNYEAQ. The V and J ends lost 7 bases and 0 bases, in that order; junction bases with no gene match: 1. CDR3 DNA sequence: TGTGCCAGCATGGACAGGGACCAAGAGACCCAGTACTTC. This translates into CASMDRDQETQYF.